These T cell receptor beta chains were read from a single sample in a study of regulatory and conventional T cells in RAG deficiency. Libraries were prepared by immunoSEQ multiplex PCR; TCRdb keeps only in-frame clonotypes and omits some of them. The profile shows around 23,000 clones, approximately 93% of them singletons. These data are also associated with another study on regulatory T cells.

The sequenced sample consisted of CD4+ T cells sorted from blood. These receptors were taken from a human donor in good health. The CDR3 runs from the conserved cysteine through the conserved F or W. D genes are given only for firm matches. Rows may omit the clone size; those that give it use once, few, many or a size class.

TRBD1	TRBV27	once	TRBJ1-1	TGTGCCAGCAGTTTACTATTTACAATGGACAGGGGAGGAAAAGCTTTCTTT	CASSLLFTMDRGGKAFF
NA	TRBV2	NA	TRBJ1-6	TGTGCCAGCAGACCGACGGTGTCTCAGGGCCCCCTCCACTTT	CASRPTVSQGPLHF
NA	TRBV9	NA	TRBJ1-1	TGTGCCAGCAGCGCCCAACCGGATTGGGACACTGAAGCTTTCTTT	CASSAQPDWDTEAFF
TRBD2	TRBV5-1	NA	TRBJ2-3	TGCGCCAGCAGCCCCACGACTAGCGGGGGAGCAGATACGCAGTATTTT	CASSPTTSGGADTQYF
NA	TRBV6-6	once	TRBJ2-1	TGTGCCAGCACCACACTCGGGCTCCTATCAGTCAATGAGCAGTTCTTC	CASTTLGLLSVNEQFF
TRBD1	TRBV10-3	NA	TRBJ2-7	TGTGCCATCAGTCTCGGGACAGGGGATTACGAGCAGTACTTC	CAISLGTGDYEQYF
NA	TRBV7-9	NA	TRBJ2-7	TGTGCCGGCAGCTTAACTTTGGAGCAGTACTTC	CAGSLTLEQYF
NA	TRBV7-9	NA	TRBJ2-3	TGTGCCAGCAGCCCGACCCACACAGATACGCAGTATTTT	CASSPTHTDTQYF
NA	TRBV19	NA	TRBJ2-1	TGTGCCAGTAGTACCGACGGGACCTCCTACAATGAGCAGTTCTTC	CASSTDGTSYNEQFF
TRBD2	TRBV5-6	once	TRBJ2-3	TGTGCCAGCAGCTTGTTTAGCGGGGGTAGCACAGATACGCAGTATTTT	CASSLFSGGSTDTQYF
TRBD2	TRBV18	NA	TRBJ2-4	TGTGCCAGCTCACCATCGGGACTAGCGGTCGTTGCCAAAAACATTCAGTACTTC	CASSPSGLAVVAKNIQYF
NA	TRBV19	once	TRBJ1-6	TGTGCCAGTAGTATTCCTGGTCGGGACGGATATAATTCACCCCTCCACTTT	CASSIPGRDGYNSPLHF
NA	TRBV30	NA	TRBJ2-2	TGTGCCTGGAGAGCCGGGATAAACACCGGGGAGCTGTTTTTT	CAWRAGINTGELFF
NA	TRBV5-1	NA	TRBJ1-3	TGCGCCAGCAGCCAGGGCTCTGGAAACACCATATATTTT	CASSQGSGNTIYF
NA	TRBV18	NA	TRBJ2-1	TGTGCCAGCTCAACCTTACTAGATACGGATGAGCAGTTCTTC	CASSTLLDTDEQFF
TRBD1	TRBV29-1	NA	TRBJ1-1	TGCAGCGTTGGGGACAGGCTTTATGGCCAGAACACTGAAGCTTTCTTT	CSVGDRLYGQNTEAFF
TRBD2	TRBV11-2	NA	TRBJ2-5	TGTGCCAGCAGCTTCGGACTAGCGGGAGAAGGGGAGACCCAGTACTTC	CASSFGLAGEGETQYF
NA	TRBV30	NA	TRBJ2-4	TGTGCCTGGAGTGTACAGGAGGGCAAAAACATTCAGTACTTC	CAWSVQEGKNIQYF
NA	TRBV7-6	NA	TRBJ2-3	TGTGCCAGCAGCTTAGAGTCCCCGGGGAACACAGATACGCAGTATTTT	CASSLESPGNTDTQYF
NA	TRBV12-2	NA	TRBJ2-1	TGTGCAAGTCGCTTCGGTGGCTCCTACAATGAGCAGTTCTTC	CASRFGGSYNEQFF
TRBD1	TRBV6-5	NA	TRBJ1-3	TGTGCCAGCAGACGACAGGGGGTTGGAAACACCATATATTTT	CASRRQGVGNTIYF
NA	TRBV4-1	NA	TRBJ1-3	TGCGCCAGCAGCGCGGCACCCACGGGAAACACCATATATTTT	CASSAAPTGNTIYF
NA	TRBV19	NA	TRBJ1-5	TGTGCCAGTAGTTCGGGGATAAGGCAGCCCCAGCATTTT	CASSSGIRQPQHF
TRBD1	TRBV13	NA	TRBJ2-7	TGTGCCAGCAGCCCACGGACAGGGGGCTCCTACGAGCAGTACTTC	CASSPRTGGSYEQYF
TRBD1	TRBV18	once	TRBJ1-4	TGTGCCAGCTCGCTACAGGGGTCTAATGAAAAACTGTTTTTT	CASSLQGSNEKLFF
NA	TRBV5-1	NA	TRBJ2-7	TGCGCCAGCAGCTTGGTCGGAACTTCTCTCGAGCAGTACTTC	CASSLVGTSLEQYF
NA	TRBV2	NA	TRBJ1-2	TGTGCCAGCAGTGGTCACGGGCACAACTATGGCTACACCTTC	CASSGHGHNYGYTF
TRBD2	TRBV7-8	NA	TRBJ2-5	TGTGCCAGCAGCCCAAGACTAGCACACAACCAAGAGACCCAGTACTTC	CASSPRLAHNQETQYF
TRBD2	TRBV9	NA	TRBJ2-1	TGTGCCAGCAGCGTAGGGAACGGGGGGAGGGTGCAGTTCTTC	CASSVGNGGRVQFF
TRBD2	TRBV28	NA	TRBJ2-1	TGTGCCAGCAGCCCATACCAAAGCCGGGGGACTAGCGGGAGACTGAACAATGAGCAGTTCTTC	CASSPYQSRGTSGRLNNEQFF
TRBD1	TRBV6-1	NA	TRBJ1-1	TGTGCCAGCAGTGAAGGGAACAGGGGAGGTGAAGCTTTCTTT	CASSEGNRGGEAFF
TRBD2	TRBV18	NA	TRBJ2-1	TGTGCCAGCTCACCGACTAGCAGCAATGAGCAGTTCTTC	CASSPTSSNEQFF
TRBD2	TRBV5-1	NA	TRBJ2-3	TGCGCCAGCAGCTTGACAGCGGGAGACCCAGATACGCAGTATTTT	CASSLTAGDPDTQYF
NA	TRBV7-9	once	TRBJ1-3	TGTGCCAGCAGCCCGCTCGGGGGAGTACAAGGAAACACCATATATTTT	CASSPLGGVQGNTIYF
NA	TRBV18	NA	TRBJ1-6	TGTGCCAGCTCAGGGACAAATTCACCCCTCCACTTT	CASSGTNSPLHF
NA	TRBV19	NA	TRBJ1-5	TGTGCCAGTAGTACCACCACAAGGCAGCCCCAGCATTTT	CASSTTTRQPQHF
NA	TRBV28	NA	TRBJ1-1	TGTGCCAGCAGTTTAGACGGAGGGAGCCCCTGGGCCACTGAAGCTTTCTTT	CASSLDGGSPWATEAFF
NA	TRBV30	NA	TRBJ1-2	TGTGCCTGGAGACTTGGATGGGGGGTAGGTGGCTACACCTTC	CAWRLGWGVGGYTF